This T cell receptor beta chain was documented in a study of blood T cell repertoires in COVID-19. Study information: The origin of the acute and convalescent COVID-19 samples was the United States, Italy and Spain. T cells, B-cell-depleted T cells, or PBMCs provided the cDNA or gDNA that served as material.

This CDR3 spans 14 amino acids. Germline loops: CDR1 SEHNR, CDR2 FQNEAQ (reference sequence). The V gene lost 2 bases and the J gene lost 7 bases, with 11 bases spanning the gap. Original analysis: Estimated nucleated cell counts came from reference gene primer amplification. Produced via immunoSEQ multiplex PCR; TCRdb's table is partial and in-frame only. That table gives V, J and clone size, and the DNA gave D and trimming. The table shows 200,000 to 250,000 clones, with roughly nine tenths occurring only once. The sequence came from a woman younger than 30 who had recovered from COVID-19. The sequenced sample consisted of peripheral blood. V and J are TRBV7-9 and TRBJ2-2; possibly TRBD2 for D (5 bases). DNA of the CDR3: TGTGCCAGCAGCTTATTAGGAGGCTTCGGGGAGCTGTTTTTT. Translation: CASSLLGGFGELFF.